Listed here are 9 T cell receptor beta chains from one sample, sequenced in a study of T cells in Graves' hyperthyroidism and ophthalmopathy. Template material for amplifying TCR beta CDR3 regions consisted of RNA transcripts. With the HTBI primer set, the TCR CDR3 went through a first round of RT-PCR. From the multiplex PCR reads, TCRdb called clonotypes with MiXCR, one entry per CDR3 protein. Seen here are under 700,000 distinct CDR3 sequences, 35% to 55% observed once, and the top ten hold about 7.8%. The source material was peripheral blood or thyroid tissue (not recorded which). The receptors derive from a woman between 18 and 29 years old with Graves' hyperthyroidism.

V usage is TRBV7-9 and J usage is TRBJ2-7; perhaps D is TRBD1 or TRBD2 (7 bases each). The CDR3 is 13 residues long. Germline V gene sequence: CDR1 SEHNR, CDR2 FQNEAQ (reference sequence). With 6 bases removed from V and 4 bases from J, the gap between germline ends came to 13 bases. The CDR3 sequence: CASRSQGGYEQYF. In nucleotides, the CDR3 is TGTGCCAGCAGGTCGCAGGGGGGGTACGAGCAGTACTTC.

V and J are TRBV28 and TRBJ2-7, with 8 bases identical to TRBD1. V lost 3 bases and J lost 2; bases outside the gene matches: 3. This CDR3 is 14 amino acids long. Germline V gene sequence: CDR1 MDHEN, CDR2 SYDVKM. The CDR3 DNA follows: TGTGCCAGCAGTTTCTTGGACAGGGCCTACGAGCAGTACTTC. This sequence encodes CASSFLDRAYEQYF.

V gene TRBV7-8 combines with J gene TRBJ2-3, with TRBD2 identical over 12 bases. V shed 6 bases and J 4 bases; nucleotides not matched to a gene: 8. In germline, CDR1 is SGHVS, CDR2 FQNEAQ. This CDR3 has 16 residues. The CDR3, as DNA: TGTGCCAGCAGTGAAGCGGGACTAGCGGGCCCAGATACGCAGTATTTT. This gives the protein CASSEAGLAGPDTQYF.

This clonotype was seen at least ten times. The chain recombines TRBV7-8 with TRBJ1-5; 9 nucleotides line up with TRBD1. CDR1 SGHVS and CDR2 FQNEAQ come from the germline V gene. J gave up 3 bases and V 1 base, and 7 bases lay outside the gene matches. This CDR3 spans 17 amino acids. Here the CDR3 DNA reads TGTGCCAGCAGCTTAGGACCGGGACAGGGCTTCAATCAGCCCCAGCATTTT. This codes for CASSLGPGQGFNQPQHF.

V usage is TRBV7-2 and J usage is TRBJ1-3; 9 bases are shared with TRBD1. Unmatched junction bases numbered 2, after V lost 1 base and J lost 4 bases. There are 15 residues in the CDR3. The germline V gene encodes CDR1 SGHTA and CDR2 FQGNSA. The DNA of the CDR3 is TGTGCCAGCAGCTTAGGCGGACAGGGGGGAAACACCATATATTTT. Amino acid sequence: CASSLGGQGGNTIYF.

J is TRBJ2-7 and V is TRBV5-1, with 8 positions matching TRBD1. The trim removed 2 bases at V and 3 bases at J, leaving 4 bases unmatched. The germline gives CDR1 SGHRS, CDR2 YFSETQ. This CDR3 contains 14 residues. The CDR3: CASSLRQGSYEQYF. CDR3 in DNA: TGCGCCAGCAGCTTACGACAGGGGAGCTACGAGCAGTACTTC.

This clonotype occurred many times. This chain joins TRBV10-3 and TRBJ2-7; 11 bases are shared with TRBD2. Germline V gene sequence: CDR1 ENHRY, CDR2 SYGVKD. The ends lost 7 bases at V and 0 bases at J; junction bases unmatched: 8. The CDR3 sequence is 16 residues long. For the CDR3, the DNA is TGTGCCATCACCGCTAGCGGGAGGCTTAGCTCCTACGAGCAGTACTTC. Its translation is CAITASGRLSSYEQYF.

The chain couples TRBV9 to TRBJ1-1; possibly TRBD1 for D (6 bases). The germline V gene has CDR1 SGDLS and CDR2 YYNGEE. The ends were cut back, 0 bases at V and 5 bases at J, with 14 bases in the middle. There are 15 residues in the CDR3. CDR3 nucleotide sequence: TGTGCCAGCAGCGTAGCGGTACAGGGATCTACTGAAGCTTTCTTT. It encodes CASSVAVQGSTEAFF.

This clonotype occurred once. This chain links TRBV6-1 with TRBJ2-7; D gene ambiguous. The germline V gene has CDR1 MNHNS and CDR2 SASEGT. The V end was cut by 5 bases, the J end by 0 bases, with 20 bases between. The CDR3 has 17 amino acids. The CDR3 DNA reads TGTGCCAGCAGTCCGTCCCTCCTTAGGAAGGGCTCCTACGAGCAGTACTTC. Translated, it gives CASSPSLLRKGSYEQYF.